This T cell receptor beta chain was sequenced for a study of chemoradiotherapy in HPV16-positive cancers. Study background: Functional T-cell assays on two HPV16-positive patients' cells defined candidate HPV-specific clones and common TCR motifs. Study-level points and caveats: The functional HPV-specific definition rests on just a couple of HPV16-positive patients. Candidate HPV-specific clones and E7-related TCR motifs grew in tumor during treatment.

Details on this clone: No antigen is known for it.

The repertoire was sequenced with immunoSEQ multiplex PCR; TCRdb's copy has only in-frame clones and lacks some. The sample yields about 7,000 clones, about 75% seen once. The CDR3 is 16 residues long. In germline, CDR1 is SGDLS, CDR2 YYNGEE. After removal of 3 bases from V and 4 bases from J, the junction contained 10 bases not matched to a gene. Over chemoradiotherapy, repertoires were sampled more than once. This chain links TRBV9 with TRBJ1-2, with TRBD1 matching over 9 bases. Sampling was performed from a patient who underwent chemoradiotherapy. The clonotype originates from a human donor with HPV-associated anogenital cancer. In DNA, the CDR3 is TGTGCCAGCAGCGCCAGGGACAGGGAATACGGCTATGGCTACACCTTC. This translates into CASSARDREYGYGYTF.